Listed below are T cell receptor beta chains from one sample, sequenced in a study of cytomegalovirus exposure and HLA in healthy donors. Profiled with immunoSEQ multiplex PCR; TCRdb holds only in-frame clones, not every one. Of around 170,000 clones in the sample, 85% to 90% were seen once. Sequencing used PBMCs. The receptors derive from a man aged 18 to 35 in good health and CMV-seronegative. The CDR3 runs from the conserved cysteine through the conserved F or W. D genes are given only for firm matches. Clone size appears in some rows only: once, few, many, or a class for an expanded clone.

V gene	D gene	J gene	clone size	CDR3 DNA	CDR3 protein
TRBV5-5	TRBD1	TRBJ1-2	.	TGTGCCAGCAGCCTAATGACGGACAGGGACGGCTACACCTTC	CASSLMTDRDGYTF
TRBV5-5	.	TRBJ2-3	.	TGTGCCAGCAGCTTGTATAGCGTTGAGGCAGATACGCAGTATTTT	CASSLYSVEADTQYF
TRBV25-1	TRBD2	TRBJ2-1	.	TGTGCCAGCAGGGTAGCGGGAGGGCCACACAATGAGCAGTTCTTC	CASRVAGGPHNEQFF
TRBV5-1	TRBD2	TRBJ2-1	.	TGCGCCAGCAGCTCCTTAGCGGGAGATGAGCAGTTCTTC	CASSSLAGDEQFF
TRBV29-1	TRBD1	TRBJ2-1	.	TGCAGCGTTGGGTCAGGGGGAGAATCCTACAATGAGCAGTTCTTC	CSVGSGGESYNEQFF
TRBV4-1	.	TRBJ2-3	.	TGCGCCAGCAGCTTTTCAGGCAGGGGCACAGATACGCAGTATTTT	CASSFSGRGTDTQYF
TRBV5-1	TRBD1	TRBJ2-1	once	TGCGCCAGCAGCTTCAGGGGGACCCTAGGATACAATGAGCAGTTCTTC	CASSFRGTLGYNEQFF
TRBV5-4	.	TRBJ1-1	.	TGTGCCAGCAGCTTGGCCTATCGTGGGAACACTGAAGCTTTCTTT	CASSLAYRGNTEAFF
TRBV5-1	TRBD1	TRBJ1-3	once	TGCGCCAGCAGCTTGGAGCCAGGGGGATTACGCTCTGGAAACACCATATATTTT	CASSLEPGGLRSGNTIYF
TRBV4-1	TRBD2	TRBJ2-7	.	TGCGCCAGCAGCCAAGTTTACGTGACGGGAGGCGATTCCTACGAGCAGTACTTC	CASSQVYVTGGDSYEQYF
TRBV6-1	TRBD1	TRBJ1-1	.	TGTGCCAGCAGTCAGACAGGGTCCACTGAAGCTTTCTTT	CASSQTGSTEAFF
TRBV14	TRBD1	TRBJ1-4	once	TGTGCCAGCAGCCCCAATACCGGGACAGGGGCCGAAAAACTGTTTTTT	CASSPNTGTGAEKLFF
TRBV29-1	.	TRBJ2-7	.	TGCAGCGTTGAAGATCCGGGAGCCCTCAGGAGGGAGCAGTACTTC	CSVEDPGALRREQYF
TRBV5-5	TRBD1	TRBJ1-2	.	TGTGCCAGCAGCTCCCAGGGGGCCGTAACCTATGGCTACACCTTC	CASSSQGAVTYGYTF
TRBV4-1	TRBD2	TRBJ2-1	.	TGCGCCAGCAGCCAAGGCGGGCGGGGGGGCTCCTACAATGAGCAGTTCTTC	CASSQGGRGGSYNEQFF
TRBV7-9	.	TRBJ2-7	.	TGTGCCAGCAGCTTAGACAGGGAAAGTGACGAGCAGTACTTC	CASSLDRESDEQYF
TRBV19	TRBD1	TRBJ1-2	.	TGTGCCAGTAGCCATCTGACAGGGGGGCCCGCTAATGGCTACACCTTC	CASSHLTGGPANGYTF
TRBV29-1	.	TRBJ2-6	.	TGCAGCGTTCTGGCCCGCTATCGGGGCTCTGGGGCCAACGTCCTGACTTTC	CSVLARYRGSGANVLTF
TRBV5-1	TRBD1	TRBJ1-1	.	TGCGCCAGCAGCTCGACCGGGACAGGGTATGGAGCTTTCTTT	CASSSTGTGYGAFF
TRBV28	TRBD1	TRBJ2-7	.	TGTGCCAGCAGTTCATCGGGACAGGGGGTTTACGAGCAGTACTTC	CASSSSGQGVYEQYF
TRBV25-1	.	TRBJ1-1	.	TGTGCCAGCAGTTTCGGGGGTACTGAAGCTTTCTTT	CASSFGGTEAFF
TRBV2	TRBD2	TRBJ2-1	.	TGTGCCAGCAGTCTCAGGGGAGCTAGCGGGAGCTACAATGAGCAGTTCTTC	CASSLRGASGSYNEQFF
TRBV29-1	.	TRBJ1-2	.	TGCAGCGTTCGTGAACTCGATGGCTACACCTTC	CSVRELDGYTF
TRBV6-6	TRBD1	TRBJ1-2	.	TGTGCCAGCACCCTCTATGGACAGGGGAAGGATGGCTACACCTTC	CASTLYGQGKDGYTF
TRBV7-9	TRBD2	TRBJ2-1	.	TGTGCCAGCAGCTTAGAACTAGCGGGACCCTACAATGAGCAGTTCTTC	CASSLELAGPYNEQFF
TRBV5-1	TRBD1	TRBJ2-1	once	TGCGCCAGCAGCTTGGGGGGACAGGGGGCCATAAGGTACAATGAGCAGTTCTTC	CASSLGGQGAIRYNEQFF
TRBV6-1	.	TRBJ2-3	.	TGTGCCAGCAGTGAAGCACAGGCAGGGGCGGCAGATACGCAGTATTTT	CASSEAQAGAADTQYF
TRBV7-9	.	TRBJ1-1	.	TGTGCCAGCAGCTTAGGACATCCCGGGGACACTGAAGCTTTCTTT	CASSLGHPGDTEAFF
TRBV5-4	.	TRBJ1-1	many	TGTGCCAGCAGCTTTTGGTTAGCCAAGGAGAACACTGAAGCTTTCTTT	CASSFWLAKENTEAFF
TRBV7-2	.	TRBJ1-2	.	TGTGCCAGCAGCTTACCCCAGGGAAGGTATGGCTACACCTTC	CASSLPQGRYGYTF
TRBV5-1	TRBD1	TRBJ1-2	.	TGCGCCAGCAGCTTGGTCACAGGGGGCGCGTATGGCTACACCTTC	CASSLVTGGAYGYTF
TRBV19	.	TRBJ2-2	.	TGTGCCAGTAGTATAATAGCAGGAGGGACCGGGGAGCTGTTTTTT	CASSIIAGGTGELFF
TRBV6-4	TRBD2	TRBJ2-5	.	TGTGCCAGCAGTCCGACTAGCGGAGGAGGGGAGACCCAGTACTTC	CASSPTSGGGETQYF
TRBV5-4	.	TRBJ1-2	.	TGTGCCAGCAGCCTTGACAGCCCCAGCAACTATGGCTACACCTTC	CASSLDSPSNYGYTF
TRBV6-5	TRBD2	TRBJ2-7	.	TGTGCCAGCAGTTGGAGCGGGATCAACGAGCAGTACTTC	CASSWSGINEQYF
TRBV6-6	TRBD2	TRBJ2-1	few	TGTGCCAGCACACTAGCGGGGGGGCCCTATGAGCAGTTCTTC	CASTLAGGPYEQFF
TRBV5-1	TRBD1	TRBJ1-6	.	TGCGCCAGCAGCTTTCGACAGGGCGAAGAGTATAATTCACCCCTCCACTTT	CASSFRQGEEYNSPLHF
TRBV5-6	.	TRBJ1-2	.	TGTGCCAGCAGCTTGGGAGGTAGCACTAACTATGGCTACACCTTC	CASSLGGSTNYGYTF
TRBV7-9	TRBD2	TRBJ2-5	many	TGTGCCAGCAGCTTAACCTCCTATGGACTAGTTCTAGAGACCCAGTACTTC	CASSLTSYGLVLETQYF
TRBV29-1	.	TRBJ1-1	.	TGCAGCGTTGCCAACTCCTTGATAATGGACACTGAAGCTTTCTTT	CSVANSLIMDTEAFF
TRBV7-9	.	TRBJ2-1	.	TGTGCCCTAAAAAGGCAGGACTCCTACAATGAGCAGTTCTTC	CALKRQDSYNEQFF
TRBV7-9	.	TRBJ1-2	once	TGTGCCAGCCCTGTCGGCGGGACCCTACCCATCTACACCTTC	CASPVGGTLPIYTF
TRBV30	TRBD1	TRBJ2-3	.	TGTGCCTGGCAGACAGGGGGGACAGATACGCAGTATTTT	CAWQTGGTDTQYF
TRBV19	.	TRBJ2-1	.	TGTGCCAGCCGACTTTTGGGAACCGGACTTTACTACAATGAGCAGTTCTTC	CASRLLGTGLYYNEQFF
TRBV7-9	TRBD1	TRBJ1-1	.	TGTGCCAGCAGCTCGGCGTTGGCGACAGGGGGCTTGGGGGCTTTCTTT	CASSSALATGGLGAFF
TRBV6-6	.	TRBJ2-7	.	TGTGCCAGCAGCCCAGGGACTCCTTACGAGCAGTACTTC	CASSPGTPYEQYF
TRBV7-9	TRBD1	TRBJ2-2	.	TGTGCCAGCAGCTCCCACCCGACAGGGGTGAACACCGGGGAGCTGTTTTTT	CASSSHPTGVNTGELFF
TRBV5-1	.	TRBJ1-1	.	TGCGCCAGCAGCTTGTACGAGGGAGCTGAAGCTTTCTTT	CASSLYEGAEAFF
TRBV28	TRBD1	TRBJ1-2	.	TGTGCCAGCAGTTTATCTCTTGGGACAGGGGGCTTCGATGGCTACACCTTC	CASSLSLGTGGFDGYTF
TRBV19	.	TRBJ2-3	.	TGTGCCAGTAGTATAGGAGGAATTAGCACAGATACGCAGTATTTT	CASSIGGISTDTQYF
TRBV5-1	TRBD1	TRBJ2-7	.	TGCGCCAGCAGCCCTGGGACAGGGAGCTACGAGCAGTACTTC	CASSPGTGSYEQYF